What follows describes a single TCR beta chain. Authors' analysis steps: Quantification of nucleated cells was approximated via reference gene primer amplification. Measured with immunoSEQ multiplex PCR; TCRdb has only the in-frame clones, and not every one. V and J calls and clone size are as listed in that table; D and trimming were resolved from the DNA. The sample has roughly 100,000 clones, roughly 87% seen once; the top ten hold around 2%. The record originates from a study of blood T cell repertoires in COVID-19. Turning to the study itself: The United States, Italy and Spain were the sources of the acute and convalescent COVID-19 samples. T cells, B-cell-depleted T cells, or PBMCs provided the cDNA or gDNA that served as material.

This CDR3 has 16 amino acids. The J segment lost 1 base and the V segment lost 2 bases, leaving 3 bases of the junction unmatched. CDR1 is SGHVS, CDR2 FNYEAQ, per germline. The V call is TRBV7-6, the J call TRBJ2-5; 11 bases are shared with TRBD2. What was sequenced was peripheral blood. The sequence came from a man aged 50 or older with active COVID-19. The CDR3 protein is CASSLRLAGTQETQYF. The CDR3 nucleotides are TGTGCCAGCAGCTTACGACTAGCGGGGACCCAAGAGACCCAGTACTTC. Full variable domain (outside the CDR3, taken from reference TRBV7-6 and TRBJ2-5): GAGVSQSPRYKVTKRGQDVALRCDPISGHVSLYWYRQALGQGPEFLTYFNYEAQQDKSGLPNDRFSAERPEGSISTLTIQRTEQRDSAMYRCASSLRLAGTQETQYFGPGTRLLVL.